Listed below are T cell receptor beta chains from one sample, sequenced in a study of cytomegalovirus exposure and HLA in healthy donors. The table came from immunoSEQ multiplex PCR; TCRdb's copy has only in-frame clones and leaves some out. The data show approximately 110,000 clones, about 68% seen once. Sequences were obtained from PBMCs. The receptors come from a man aged 25 to 45 in good health and CMV-seropositive. CDR3s include the opening cysteine and the closing phenylalanine or tryptophan. A D gene is named only where the DNA matches it firmly. Expanded clones get a size class; other rows say once, few or many, or leave the size out.

length: 12
J: TRBJ1-2
V: TRBV7-8
D: TRBD1
size: NA
CDR3: CASSHRGNGYTF
DNA: TGTGCCAGCAGCCACAGGGGGAATGGCTACACCTTC

length: 16
J: TRBJ2-2
V: TRBV4-1
D: TRBD2
size: NA
CDR3: CASSLRLAGGWGELFF
DNA: TGCGCCAGCAGCCTCCGCCTAGCGGGGGGGTGGGGGGAGCTGTTTTTT

length: 16
J: TRBJ2-3
V: TRBV4-2
D: TRBD2
size: NA
CDR3: CASSPRGVGGTDTQYF
DNA: TGTGCCAGCAGCCCCCGGGGGGTGGGGGGCACAGATACGCAGTATTTT

length: 14
J: TRBJ2-7
V: TRBV6-5
D: TRBD2
size: NA
CDR3: CASSSPGRSYEQYF
DNA: TGTGCCAGCAGTTCCCCCGGGAGGTCCTACGAGCAGTACTTC

length: 15
J: TRBJ2-1
V: TRBV7-3
D: TRBD2
size: few
CDR3: CASSFLAGGKDEQFF
DNA: TGTGCCAGCAGCTTTCTAGCGGGGGGGAAGGATGAGCAGTTCTTC

length: 14
J: TRBJ1-1
V: TRBV14
D: NA
size: NA
CDR3: CASSQASGYTEAFF
DNA: TGTGCCAGCAGCCAAGCGTCGGGGTACACTGAAGCTTTCTTT

length: 12
J: TRBJ1-2
V: TRBV5-1
D: NA
size: NA
CDR3: CASSLEQARDTF
DNA: TGTGCCAGCAGCCTGGAACAGGCTCGGGACACCTTC

length: 15
J: TRBJ2-3
V: TRBV10-1
D: TRBD2
size: NA
CDR3: CASSGLAGITDTQYF
DNA: TGCGCCAGCAGTGGACTAGCGGGGATAACAGATACGCAGTATTTT

length: 15
J: TRBJ2-2
V: TRBV7-6
D: NA
size: NA
CDR3: CASSLLSGDTGELFF
DNA: TGTGCCAGCAGCTTACTGTCCGGAGACACCGGGGAGCTGTTTTTT

length: 15
J: TRBJ1-2
V: TRBV6-1
D: TRBD1
size: NA
CDR3: CASSITGTGFGGYTF
DNA: TGTGCCAGCAGTATCACCGGGACAGGGTTTGGTGGCTACACCTTC

length: 14
J: TRBJ2-2
V: TRBV5-1
D: TRBD1
size: NA
CDR3: CASGQGSNTGELFF
DNA: TGCGCCAGCGGACAGGGTTCCAACACCGGGGAGCTGTTTTTT

length: 13
J: TRBJ1-2
V: TRBV6-1
D: NA
size: NA
CDR3: CASTDSIALGYTF
DNA: TGTGCCAGCACGGACTCGATCGCCCTTGGCTACACCTTC

length: 17
J: TRBJ2-1
V: TRBV7-3
D: TRBD2
size: NA
CDR3: CASSSGSGGASYNEQFF
DNA: TGTGCCAGCAGCTCAGGTAGCGGGGGGGCCTCCTACAATGAGCAGTTCTTC

length: 15
J: TRBJ2-2
V: TRBV6-5
D: TRBD2
size: NA
CDR3: CASTIAGALGGELFF
DNA: TGTGCCAGCACCATAGCGGGGGCCCTGGGCGGGGAGCTGTTTTTT

length: 20
J: TRBJ1-1
V: TRBV21-1
D: NA
size: NA
CDR3: CASSTNRGFVGVDGCTEAFF
DNA: TGTGCCAGCAGCACCAACAGGGGCTTCGTAGGGGTCGATGGTTGCACTGAAGCTTTCTTT

length: 15
J: TRBJ2-2
V: TRBV5-4
D: NA
size: NA
CDR3: CASSSGQTNTGELFF
DNA: TGTGCCAGCAGCTCCGGACAGACGAACACCGGGGAGCTGTTTTTT

length: 12
J: TRBJ2-7
V: TRBV10-3
D: TRBD2
size: NA
CDR3: CAIRGGGVEQYF
DNA: TGTGCCATCAGGGGCGGGGGGGTCGAGCAGTACTTC

length: 15
J: TRBJ2-7
V: TRBV19
D: TRBD1
size: NA
CDR3: CASSARDRGSYEQYF
DNA: TGTGCCAGTAGCGCGAGGGACAGGGGCTCCTACGAGCAGTACTTC

length: 15
J: TRBJ2-1
V: TRBV19
D: NA
size: once
CDR3: CASSTQQGGFNEQFF
DNA: TGTGCCAGTAGTACCCAACAGGGTGGATTCAATGAGCAGTTCTTC

length: 13
J: TRBJ2-5
V: TRBV9
D: NA
size: few
CDR3: CASSLDYQETQYF
DNA: TGTGCCAGCAGCTTGGACTATCAAGAGACCCAGTACTTC

length: 14
J: TRBJ1-2
V: TRBV7-2
D: NA
size: once
CDR3: CASSLDGSNYGYTF
DNA: TGTGCCAGCAGCTTAGATGGCAGTAACTATGGCTACACCTTC

length: 14
J: TRBJ1-1
V: TRBV11-3
D: TRBD1
size: NA
CDR3: CASSSDRVWTEAFF
DNA: TGTGCCAGCAGCTCAGACAGGGTTTGGACTGAAGCTTTCTTT

length: 15
J: TRBJ1-3
V: TRBV7-9
D: TRBD1
size: NA
CDR3: CASSSRDRGENTIYF
DNA: TGTGCCAGCAGCTCGAGGGACAGGGGGGAAAACACCATATATTTT

length: 13
J: TRBJ2-3
V: TRBV10-3
D: NA
size: NA
CDR3: CAISEGGADTQYF
DNA: TGTGCCATCAGTGAAGGCGGGGCAGATACGCAGTATTTT

length: 12
J: TRBJ2-7
V: TRBV13
D: NA
size: NA
CDR3: CASSLGRYEQYF
DNA: TGTGCCAGCAGCTTAGGCCGTTACGAGCAGTACTTC

length: 15
J: TRBJ1-5
V: TRBV18
D: NA
size: NA
CDR3: CASSPPGVGNQPQHF
DNA: TGTGCCAGCTCACCCCCGGGGGTGGGCAATCAGCCCCAGCATTTT